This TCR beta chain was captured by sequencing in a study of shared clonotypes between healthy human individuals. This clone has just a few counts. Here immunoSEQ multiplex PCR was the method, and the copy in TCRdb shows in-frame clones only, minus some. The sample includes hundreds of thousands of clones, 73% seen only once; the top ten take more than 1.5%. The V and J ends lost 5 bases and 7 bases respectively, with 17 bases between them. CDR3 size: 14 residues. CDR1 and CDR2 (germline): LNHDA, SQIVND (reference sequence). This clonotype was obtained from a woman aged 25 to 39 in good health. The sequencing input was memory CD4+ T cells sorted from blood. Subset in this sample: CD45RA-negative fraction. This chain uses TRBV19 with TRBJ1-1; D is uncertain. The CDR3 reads CASSPQASWGEAFF. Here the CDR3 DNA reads TGTGCCAGTAGTCCCCAGGCGTCCTGGGGTGAAGCTTTCTTT.